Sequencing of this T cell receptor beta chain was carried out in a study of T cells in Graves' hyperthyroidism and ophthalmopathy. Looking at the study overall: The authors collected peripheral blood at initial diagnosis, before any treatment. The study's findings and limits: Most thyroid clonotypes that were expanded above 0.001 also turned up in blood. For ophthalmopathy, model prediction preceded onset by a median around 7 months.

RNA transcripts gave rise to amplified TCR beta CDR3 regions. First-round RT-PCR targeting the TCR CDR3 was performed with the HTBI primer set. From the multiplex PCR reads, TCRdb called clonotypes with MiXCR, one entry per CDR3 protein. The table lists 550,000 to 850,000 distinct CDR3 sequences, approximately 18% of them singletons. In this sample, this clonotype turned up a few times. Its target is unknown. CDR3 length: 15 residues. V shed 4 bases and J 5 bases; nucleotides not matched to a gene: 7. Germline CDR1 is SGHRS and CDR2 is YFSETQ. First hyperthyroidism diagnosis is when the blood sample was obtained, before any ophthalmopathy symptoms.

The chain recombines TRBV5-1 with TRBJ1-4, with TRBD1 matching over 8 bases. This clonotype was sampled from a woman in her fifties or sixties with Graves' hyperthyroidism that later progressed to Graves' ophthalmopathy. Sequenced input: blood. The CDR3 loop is CASSPPTGGNEKLFF. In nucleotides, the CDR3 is TGCGCCAGCAGCCCCCCCACAGGGGGAAATGAAAAACTGTTTTTT.